The clone carrying this T cell receptor beta chain was counted many times. Its antigen is undetermined. Building of the TCR beta libraries involved iRepertoire HTBI primers and Arm-PCR of CDR3 regions. TCRdb fed the multiplex PCR reads into MiXCR, producing one record per CDR3 protein. The sample records over 400,000 distinct CDR3 sequences, about 15% being singletons. The time point denotes: newly diagnosed GD, antithyroid drugs for less than 3 months. PBMCs were the source of the RNA used for TCR sequencing. This specimen comes from a study of regulatory T cells in long-lasting Graves disease. Study results and caveats: Reduced TCR diversity was observed in persistent Graves' patients versus newly diagnosed patients. Persistent disease preferred TRBV28, TRBJ1-2 and TRBJ2-5; new disease, TRBV20-1 and TRBJ2-1.

The CDR3 runs 17 residues. Germline lookup yields CDR1 SEHNR and CDR2 FQNEAQ (reference sequence). These data also formed part of another study, on T cells in Graves' hyperthyroidism and ophthalmopathy. That source reports: A patient was excluded if there was uncontrolled infection, other autoimmune disease, pregnancy or lactation. The HTBI primer set was used in a first-round RT-PCR of the TCR CDR3.

The rearrangement links TRBV7-9 to TRBJ2-1, with D possibly called TRBD1 or TRBD2 (5 bases each). The end of the DNA aligns better with TRBJ2-5, so the J call may be wrong. The TCR was taken from a woman aged 50 to 60 with Graves disease. Material: peripheral blood mononuclear cells (PBMCs), obtained at new diagnosis, from a patient treated with antithyroid drugs. CDR3 sequence: CASSLGSWTRDGETQYF. As DNA, the CDR3 is TGTGCCAGCAGCTTAGGTTCTTGGACCAGGGACGGAGAGACCCAGTACTTC.